One and the same sample provided the 8 T cell receptor beta chains below, sequenced in a study of T cells after yellow fever vaccination. TCRdb reprocessed the 5' RACE reads via MiXCR and lists one record per CDR3 protein. The sample contains roughly 160,000 distinct CDR3 sequences, about 7% of which appear only once. The source was CD4+ T cells sorted from PBMCs, collected less than 6 days after the first yellow fever vaccination. These receptor sequences come from a man aged 18 to 30 who received the YFV17D yellow fever vaccine.

On this clonotype: A read error may produce the germline difference seen at one junction end. This chain joins TRBV5-1 and TRBJ1-1; 7 bases are a match to TRBD1. This CDR3 contains 14 residues. Germline V lookup: CDR1 SGHRS, CDR2 YFSETQ. The CDR3 reads CDSSFGTEGTEAFF. As DNA, the CDR3 is TGCGACAGCAGCTTCGGGACAGAGGGCACTGAAGCTTTCTTT.

This clonotype has only a few counts. The V call is TRBV4-3, the J call TRBJ1-1, with D unresolved. The CDR3 loop spans 15 amino acids. V shed 3 bases and J shed 0 bases, with 11 bases lying between them. Germline V CDR1 and CDR2: LGHNA, YSLEER. The DNA of the CDR3 is TGCGCCAGCAGCCACAGGAGCCTAATGAACACTGAAGCTTTCTTT. This codes for CASSHRSLMNTEAFF.

This clonotype was counted between two and nine times. This rearrangement joins TRBV11-1 to TRBJ1-4; maybe TRBD1 (6 bases). V was clipped by 3 bases and J by 0 bases, with 17 bases between them. This CDR3 is built from 18 residues. The germline gives CDR1 SGHAT, CDR2 FQDESV (reference sequence). As DNA, the CDR3 is TGTGCCAGCAGCTTTTACTCAGGGGTTGAGGCAACTAATGAAAAACTGTTTTTT. Protein sequence: CASSFYSGVEATNEKLFF.

This clonotype was observed a handful of times. The chain links TRBV6-5 to TRBJ1-2; D gene ambiguous. The CDR3 length is 13 residues. The ends were cut back, 6 bases at V and 1 base at J, with 9 bases in the middle. Germline CDR1 is MNHEY and CDR2 is SVGAGI. In DNA form, the CDR3 reads TGTGCCAGCAGGGGCAATTTTAACTATGGCTACACCTTC. This gives the protein CASRGNFNYGYTF.

This clonotype was picked up a small number of times. This chain joins TRBV18 and TRBJ1-1; D ambiguous. This CDR3 spans 12 amino acids. Trimming removed 5 bases from V and 4 bases from J, with 8 bases in between. CDR1 and CDR2 (germline): KGHSH, LQKENI. The CDR3 protein is CASSTMGTEAFF. Here the CDR3 DNA reads TGTGCCAGCTCAACGATGGGCACTGAAGCTTTCTTT. The variable domain in full, with the rest retrieved from reference TRBV18 and TRBJ1-1, is NAGVMQNPRHLVRRRGQEARLRCSPMKGHSHVYWYRQLPEEGLKFMVYLQKENIIDESGMPKERFSAEFPKEGPSILRIQQVVRGDSAAYFCASSTMGTEAFFGQGTRLTVV.

V and J are TRBV4-2 and TRBJ1-5; perhaps TRBD1 as D (5 bases). Deletions cut 3 bases from V and 4 bases from J, with 16 bases between. The germline V gene has CDR1 LGHNA and CDR2 YNFKEQ. The CDR3 contains 16 residues. The CDR3 is CASSHPERGKNQPQHF. The CDR3 region has the DNA TGTGCCAGCAGCCATCCCGAACGGGGCAAGAATCAGCCCCAGCATTTT.

This clonotype was counted many times. The chain joins TRBV3-1 to TRBJ1-5; D unclear. The CDR3 covers 11 residues. Germline CDR1 LGHDT, CDR2 YNNKEL (reference sequence). V lost 8 bases, J lost 2 bases, and 4 bases lay in between. The CDR3, as DNA: TGTGCCAGCGGGCGCAATCAGCCCCAGCATTTT. Translated, it gives CASGRNQPQHF.

The sample holds many counts of this clonotype. J is TRBJ2-4 and V is TRBV12-3 or TRBV12-4; 13 bases match TRBD2. The CDR3 runs 20 residues. Trimming at V came to 7 bases and at J to 0 bases, leaving 15 bases not matched to a gene. CDR3 bases: TGTGCCAGCACCCCCCGAGTACTAGCGGGGGGGCTTTTAGCCAAAAACATTCAGTACTTC. Protein sequence: CASTPRVLAGGLLAKNIQYF.